This TCR beta chain was recorded in a study of T cell responses to AZD1222 COVID-19 vaccine. Findings and limits, study-wide: In the spike-specific TCR repertoire, nearly half reportedly target unmutated variant regions. Baseline seropositivity characterized only a handful of AZD1222 recipients.

This clone was counted a few times. The antigen remains unidentified. Sequencing was performed with immunoSEQ multiplex PCR; in TCRdb, only in-frame clones are kept and a portion is missing. This sample carries about 83,000 clones, around nine tenths of them seen once, and the ten largest clones take more than 4.5%. Germline assignment: CDR1 KGHDR and CDR2 SFDVKD. V dropped 3 bases and J dropped 4; count of bases not matched to a gene: 4. The CDR3 extends over 14 amino acids. Here the sequenced sample was peripheral blood, taken on day 0 of MenACWY control vaccination. The receptor's source is an adult in good health. The chain carries TRBV24-1 and TRBJ1-2; 7 nucleotides line up with TRBD1. In DNA, the CDR3 is TGTGCCACCAGTGATGCCGGGACAGTCTATGGCTACACCTTC. This gives the protein CATSDAGTVYGYTF.